What follows are 13 T cell receptor beta chains derived from one specimen sequenced in a study of somatic mutations in cytotoxic T cells in rheumatoid arthritis. Produced via immunoSEQ multiplex PCR; TCRdb's table is partial and in-frame only. The sample contains roughly 15,000 clones, more than 60% of which appear only once. Sequenced material: CD8+ T cells sorted from blood. These TCRs come from an adult with rheumatoid arthritis.

This sequence joins TRBV5-8 and TRBJ1-4; possible D gene TRBD1, 6 bases. V shed 0 bases and J shed 8 bases, with 14 bases lying between them. This CDR3 is 15 amino acids long. Germline CDR1 and CDR2: SGHTS and YDEGEE. DNA of the CDR3: TGTGCCAGCAGCTTGGTCAGGGGCTCCGTGGAAAAACTGTTTTTT. Protein sequence: CASSLVRGSVEKLFF.

V gene TRBV13 combines with J gene TRBJ1-1; no definite D call. V was shortened by 6 bases and J by 11 bases, with 16 bases between the two germline ends. This CDR3 spans 12 amino acids. Germline CDR1 is PRHDT and CDR2 is FYEKMQ (reference sequence). Here the CDR3 DNA reads TGTGCCAGCAGGCGTCTCAAAGGAGGTGCTTTCTTT. Translating gives CASRRLKGGAFF.

This chain uses TRBV27 with TRBJ1-6; D is unresolved. V lost 3 bases, J lost 7 bases, and 10 bases lay in between. Germline V gene sequence: CDR1 MNHEY, CDR2 SMNVEV (reference sequence). The length of the CDR3 is 14 residues. This CDR3 is CASSLGLRNSPLHF. The CDR3 DNA sequence: TGTGCCAGCAGTTTGGGTCTGCGGAATTCACCCCTCCACTTT.

The chain combines TRBV27 with TRBJ2-3; D remains unclear. CDR1 is MNHEY and CDR2 is SMNVEV in the germline V gene (reference sequence). Trimming took 6 bases from V and 6 from J, leaving 7 bases between them. This CDR3 has 11 amino acids. The CDR3: CASRLGDTQYF. As DNA, the CDR3 is TGTGCCAGCAGGCTAGGTGATACGCAGTATTTT.

The sample holds one count of this clone. V and J are TRBV7-9 and TRBJ2-4; D possibly corresponds to TRBD1 (5 bases). CDR1 and CDR2 (germline): SEHNR, FQNEAQ (reference sequence). The V end lost 4 bases, the J end lost 5 bases, and 9 bases lay between the germline ends. The CDR3 spans 13 residues. The CDR3 sequence: CASSSGYENIQYF. The CDR3 bases are TGTGCCAGCAGCTCAGGGTACGAAAACATTCAGTACTTC.

This clone was picked up a small number of times. The rearrangement links TRBV2 to TRBJ2-1; 10 bases agree with TRBD2. Per the germline V gene, CDR1 is SNHLY and CDR2 is FYNNEI. The V and J ends lost 10 bases and 5 bases, in that order; junction bases with no gene match: 8. The CDR3 contains 14 residues. CDR3 region: CAILSGGADNEQFF. CDR3 DNA: TGTGCCATCCTAAGCGGGGGGGCCGACAATGAGCAGTTCTTC.

CDR3 loop: CASSLRLAGVSSYEQYF. CDR3 sequence (DNA): TGTGCCAGCAGCCTAAGACTAGCGGGGGTTAGCTCCTACGAGCAGTACTTC. The V gene is TRBV5-6, the J gene TRBJ2-7, with 12 bases aligning to TRBD2. Trimming took 4 bases from V and 0 from J; bases not matched to a gene: 8. CDR3 length equals 17 residues. Germline V gene sequence: CDR1 SGHDT, CDR2 YYEEEE. The variable domain in full, with the rest retrieved from reference TRBV5-6 and TRBJ2-7, is DAGVTQSPTHLIKTRGQQVTLRCSPKSGHDTVSWYQQALGQGPQFIFQYYEEEERQRGNFPDRFSGHQFPNYSSELNVNALLLGDSALYLCASSLRLAGVSSYEQYFGPGTRLTVT.

The chain recombines TRBV29-1 with TRBJ2-1; D gene unclear. CDR1 is SQVTM and CDR2 is ANQGSEA in the germline V gene. CDR3 length equals 11 residues. Deletions cut 6 bases from V and 6 bases from J, with 9 bases between. For the CDR3, the DNA is TGCAGCGTAGGTCTCGGCAATGAGCAGTTCTTC. As protein: CSVGLGNEQFF.

This clone was found once. The J gene is TRBJ2-1, the V gene TRBV2; 11 nucleotides line up with TRBD1. Germline assignment: CDR1 SNHLY and CDR2 FYNNEI. CDR3 length: 15 residues. V dropped 6 bases and J dropped 6; count of bases not matched to a gene: 7. CDR3 in amino acids: CASSASGTGGNEQFF. CDR3 bases: TGTGCCAGCAGCGCCTCCGGGACAGGGGGCAATGAGCAGTTCTTC.

The CDR3 here is CASSLQETQYF. The CDR3 bases are TGCGCCAGCAGCTTACAAGAGACCCAGTACTTC. The rearrangement uses TRBV5-1 and TRBJ2-5; D is unclear. The length of the CDR3 is 11 residues. Trimming took 2 bases from V and 2 from J, leaving 1 base between them. Germline loops: CDR1 SGHRS, CDR2 YFSETQ.

This chain joins TRBV7-9 and TRBJ1-3; D gene unclear. The CDR3 contains 16 residues. V was pared by 5 bases and J by 2 bases, with 16 bases between. The germline gives CDR1 SEHNR, CDR2 FQNEAQ (reference sequence). The CDR3 reads CASSPVTSSTGNTIYF. The DNA for the CDR3 is TGTGCCAGCAGCCCCGTCACATCGTCCACTGGAAACACCATATATTTT.

This clone was counted a single time. The rearrangement uses TRBV5-1 and TRBJ2-5; tentative D call: TRBD2 (5 bases). V was trimmed by 4 bases and J by 5 bases, leaving 18 bases between them. The CDR3 spans 15 residues. Germline CDR1 is SGHRS and CDR2 is YFSETQ. This CDR3 reads CASSPRREGWETQYF. The CDR3 DNA reads as TGCGCCAGCAGCCCGCGACGTGAGGGCTGGGAGACCCAGTACTTC.

The chain carries TRBV5-1 and TRBJ1-1; 7 positions agree with TRBD1. V was clipped by 1 base and J by 0 bases; unmatched bases: 6. This CDR3 is 16 amino acids long. Germline assignment: CDR1 SGHRS and CDR2 YFSETQ. The CDR3 nucleotides read TGCGCCAGCAGCTTGACCGGGGGGACAGTGAACACTGAAGCTTTCTTT. This translates into CASSLTGGTVNTEAFF.